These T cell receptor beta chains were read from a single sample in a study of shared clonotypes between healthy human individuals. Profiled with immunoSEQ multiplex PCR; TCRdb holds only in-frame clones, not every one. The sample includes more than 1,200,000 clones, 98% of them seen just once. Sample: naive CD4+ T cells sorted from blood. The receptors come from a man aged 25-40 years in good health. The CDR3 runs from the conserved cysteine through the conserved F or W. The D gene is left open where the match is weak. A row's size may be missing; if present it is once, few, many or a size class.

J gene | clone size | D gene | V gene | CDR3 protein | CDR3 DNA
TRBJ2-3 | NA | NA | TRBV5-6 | CASSFITDTQYF | TGTGCCAGCAGCTTTATTACAGATACGCAGTATTTT
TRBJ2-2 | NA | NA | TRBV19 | CASSRVSAGTGELFF | TGTGCCAGTAGCAGGGTGTCGGCGGGGACCGGGGAGCTGTTTTTT
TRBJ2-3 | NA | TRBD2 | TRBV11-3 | CASSLLAGGSDTQYF | TGTGCCAGCAGCTTACTCGCGGGAGGGTCAGATACGCAGTATTTT
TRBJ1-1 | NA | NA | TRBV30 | CATRTRGNTEAFF | TGTGCCACCCGCACGCGGGGGAACACTGAAGCTTTCTTT
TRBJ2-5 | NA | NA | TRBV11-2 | CASSSLGREQETQYF | TGTGCCAGCAGCTCCCTCGGTAGGGAACAAGAGACCCAGTACTTC
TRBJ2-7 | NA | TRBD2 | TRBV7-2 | CASSSTLTSGGDSYEQYF | TGTGCCAGCAGCTCCACCCTGACTAGCGGGGGAGACTCCTACGAGCAGTACTTC
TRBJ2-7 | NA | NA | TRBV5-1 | CASSARGGTYEQYF | TGCGCCAGCAGCGCCAGGGGTGGCACCTACGAGCAGTACTTC
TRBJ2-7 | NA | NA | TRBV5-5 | CASSGAYEQYF | TGTGCCAGCAGCGGGGCGTACGAGCAGTACTTC
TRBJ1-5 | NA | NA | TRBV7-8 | CASTPRRVLQPQHF | TGTGCCAGCACCCCTCGTCGGGTCTTGCAGCCCCAGCATTTT
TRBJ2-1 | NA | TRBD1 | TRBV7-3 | CASSRVGQGNHNEQFF | TGTGCCAGCAGCCGAGTCGGACAGGGGAATCATAATGAGCAGTTCTTC
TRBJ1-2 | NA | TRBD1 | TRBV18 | CASSAPGQDYGYTF | TGTGCCAGCTCAGCTCCGGGACAGGACTATGGCTACACCTTC
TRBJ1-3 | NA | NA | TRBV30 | CAWSSGRFGNTIYF | TGTGCCTGGAGCTCCGGGCGGTTTGGAAACACCATATATTTT
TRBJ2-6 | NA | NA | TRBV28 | CATYGSFFGANVLTF | TGTGCCACTTACGGTTCCTTCTTTGGGGCCAACGTCCTGACTTTC
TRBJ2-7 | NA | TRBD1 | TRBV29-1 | CSVDAGTGTYEQYF | TGCAGCGTAGATGCCGGGACAGGGACCTACGAGCAGTACTTC
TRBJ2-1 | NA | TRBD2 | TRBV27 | CASSSLQGLAGHNEQFF | TGTGCCAGCAGTTCACTACAGGGACTAGCGGGACACAATGAGCAGTTCTTC
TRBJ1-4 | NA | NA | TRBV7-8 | CASSLGTGQGEKLFF | TGTGCCAGCAGCTTAGGTACAGGCCAAGGGGAAAAACTGTTTTTT
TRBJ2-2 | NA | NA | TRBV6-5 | CASRKTIVPGELFF | TGTGCCAGCAGGAAGACAATTGTACCCGGGGAGCTGTTTTTT
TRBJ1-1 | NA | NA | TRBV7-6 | CASSLPNSVGTEAFF | TGTGCCAGCAGCCTACCAAACTCCGTGGGGACTGAAGCTTTCTTT
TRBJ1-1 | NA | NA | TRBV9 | CASTQGSENTEAFF | TGTGCCAGCACCCAAGGGTCCGAGAACACTGAAGCTTTCTTT
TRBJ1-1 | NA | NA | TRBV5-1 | CASSLASGPGTEAFF | TGCGCCAGCAGCTTGGCCAGCGGGCCCGGGACTGAAGCTTTCTTT
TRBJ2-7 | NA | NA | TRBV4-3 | CASSQDRGVEYEQYF | TGCGCCAGCAGCCAAGACAGGGGAGTTGAATACGAGCAGTACTTC
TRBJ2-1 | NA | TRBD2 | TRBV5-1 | CASSLLADTPYNEQFF | TGCGCCAGCAGCTTGCTAGCGGATACTCCCTACAATGAGCAGTTCTTC
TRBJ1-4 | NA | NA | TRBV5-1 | CASSLVGQSSEKLFF | TGCGCCAGCAGCTTGGTAGGACAGTCCTCCGAAAAACTGTTTTTT
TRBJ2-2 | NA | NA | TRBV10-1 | CASSGRTNTGELFF | TGCGCCAGCAGTGGAAGGACCAACACCGGGGAGCTGTTTTTT
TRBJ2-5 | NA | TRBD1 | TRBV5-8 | CASSPARGETQYF | TGTGCCAGCAGCCCAGCCAGGGGGGAGACCCAGTACTTC
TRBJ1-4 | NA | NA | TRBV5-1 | CASSLDGERNEKLFF | TGCGCCAGCAGCTTGGACGGGGAACGTAATGAAAAACTGTTTTTT
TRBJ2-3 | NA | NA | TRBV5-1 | CASSLDLGADTQYF | TGCGCCAGCAGCTTGGACCTGGGGGCGGATACGCAGTATTTT
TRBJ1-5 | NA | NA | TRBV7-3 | CASSPSGEQPQHF | TGTGCCAGCAGCCCAAGTGGGGAACAGCCCCAGCATTTT
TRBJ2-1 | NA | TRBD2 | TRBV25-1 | CASSESGGPGNEQFF | TGTGCCAGCAGTGAGTCGGGAGGGCCGGGCAATGAGCAGTTCTTC
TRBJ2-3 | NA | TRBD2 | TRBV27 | CASRGTTSTLAGTTDTQYF | TGTGCCAGTAGAGGGACAACCTCGACTCTAGCGGGGACCACAGATACGCAGTATTTT
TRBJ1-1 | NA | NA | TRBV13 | CASSLGPGNTEAFF | TGTGCCAGCAGCTTAGGTCCGGGGAACACTGAAGCTTTCTTT
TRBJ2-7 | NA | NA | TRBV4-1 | CASSQVSRSYEQYF | TGCGCCAGCAGCCAAGTCTCCAGGTCCTACGAGCAGTACTTC
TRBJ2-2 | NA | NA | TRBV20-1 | CSARHTGELFF | TGCAGTGCTAGACACACCGGGGAGCTGTTTTTT
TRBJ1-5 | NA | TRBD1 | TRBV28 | CASSLFRSGTGMYFSNQPQHF | TGTGCCAGCAGTTTATTCCGATCCGGGACAGGGATGTACTTTAGCAATCAGCCCCAGCATTTT
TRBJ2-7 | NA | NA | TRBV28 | CASSPSGVREQYF | TGTGCCAGCAGTCCCTCAGGTGTCCGCGAGCAGTACTTC
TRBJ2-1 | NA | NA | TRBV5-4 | CASSPAGGFEQFF | TGTGCCAGCAGCCCGGCTGGGGGCTTTGAGCAGTTCTTC
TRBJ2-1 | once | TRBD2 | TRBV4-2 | CASSQVTGTSGNNEQFF | TGTGCCAGCAGCCAAGTTACCGGGACTAGCGGGAACAATGAGCAGTTCTTC
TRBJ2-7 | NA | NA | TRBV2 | CASTPSRGSYEQYF | TGTGCCAGCACCCCCTCGAGAGGCTCCTACGAGCAGTACTTC
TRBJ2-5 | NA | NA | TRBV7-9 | CASSTDGETQYF | TGTGCCAGCAGCACGGACGGAGAGACCCAGTACTTC
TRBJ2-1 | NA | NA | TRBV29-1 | CSGRDFNYYNEQFF | TGCAGCGGTAGGGACTTTAACTACTACAATGAGCAGTTCTTC
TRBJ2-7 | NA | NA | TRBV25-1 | CASRRRNEQYF | TGTGCCAGCAGACGACGGAACGAGCAGTACTTC
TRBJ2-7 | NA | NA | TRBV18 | CASSPPGRGNSYEQYF | TGTGCCAGCTCACCACCGGGCCGCGGGAACTCCTACGAGCAGTACTTC
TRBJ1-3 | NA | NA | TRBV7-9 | CASEGADIYF | TGTGCCAGCGAGGGAGCGGACATATATTTT
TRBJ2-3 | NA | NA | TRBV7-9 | CASSLTTPRNTDTQYF | TGTGCCAGCAGCTTGACAACTCCACGGAACACAGATACGCAGTATTTT
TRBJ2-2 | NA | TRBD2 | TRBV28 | CASGVLAGNTGELFF | TGTGCCAGCGGGGTCCTAGCGGGAAATACCGGGGAGCTGTTTTTT
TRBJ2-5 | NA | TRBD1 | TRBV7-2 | CASSLGQKETQYF | TGTGCCAGCAGCTTGGGACAGAAAGAGACCCAGTACTTC
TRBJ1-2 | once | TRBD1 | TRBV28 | CASTAPPGTGGFRGYTF | TGTGCCAGCACCGCACCGCCTGGGACAGGGGGATTTCGAGGCTACACCTTC
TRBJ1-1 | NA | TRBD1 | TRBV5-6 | CASSWGGQGGTEAFF | TGTGCCAGCAGCTGGGGCGGACAGGGAGGGACTGAAGCTTTCTTT
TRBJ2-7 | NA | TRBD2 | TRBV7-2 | CASSFGAGVIYEQYF | TGTGCCAGCAGCTTTGGGGCGGGAGTAATCTACGAGCAGTACTTC
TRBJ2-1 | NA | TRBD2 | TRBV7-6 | CASSLARLASGGSAPHNEQFF | TGTGCCAGCAGCTTAGCGAGATTGGCTAGCGGGGGGTCGGCCCCCCACAATGAGCAGTTCTTC
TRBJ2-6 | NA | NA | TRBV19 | CASSIAAVGVLTF | TGTGCCAGTAGTATAGCTGCGGTGGGCGTCCTGACTTTC
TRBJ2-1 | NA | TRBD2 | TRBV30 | CAWSPGLAGSDEQFF | TGTGCCTGGAGTCCGGGACTAGCGGGTTCCGATGAGCAGTTCTTC
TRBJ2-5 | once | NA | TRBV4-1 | CASSQVQAPETQYF | TGCGCCAGCAGCCAAGTTCAGGCCCCCGAGACCCAGTACTTC
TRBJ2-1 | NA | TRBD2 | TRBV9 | CASSVEGLAGAEYTYNEQFF | TGTGCCAGCAGCGTAGAGGGACTAGCGGGGGCAGAGTACACCTACAATGAGCAGTTCTTC
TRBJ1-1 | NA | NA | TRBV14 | CASSRDVVTEAFF | TGTGCCAGCAGCCGGGACGTTGTAACTGAAGCTTTCTTT